These T cell receptor beta chains were read from a single sample in a study of OX40 agonist ivuxolimab in advanced cancers. Profiled with immunoSEQ multiplex PCR; TCRdb holds only in-frame clones, not every one. The table has 20,000 to 25,000 clones, over 70% seen once. The sequences come from CD4+ or CD8+ T cells sorted from blood, collected in a trial of the OX40 agonist ivuxolimab. The receptors originated from an adult with an advanced solid tumor such as melanoma, head and neck, liver or kidney cancer. Both conserved end residues are part of each CDR3. A D gene is named only where the DNA matches it firmly. Rows give clone size only sometimes, using once, few, many, or a class for an expanded clone.

d_call | j_call | clone_size | v_call | cdr3_nt | cdr3_aa
. | TRBJ1-2 | . | TRBV9 | TGTGCCAGCAGCGAAGGGGAGGATCTGGGAGGCTACACCTTC | CASSEGEDLGGYTF
. | TRBJ1-1 | few | TRBV29-1 | TGCAGTACACGTTCCGGGACAACGACCACTGAAGCTTTCTTT | CSTRSGTTTTEAFF
. | TRBJ2-7 | once | TRBV13 | TGTGCCAGCAGACTAGGCGGCTGGTACGAGCAGTACTTC | CASRLGGWYEQYF
. | TRBJ1-1 | . | TRBV30 | TGTGCCTGGAGTGTAGGGGGGGGGTACACTGAAGCTTTCTTT | CAWSVGGGYTEAFF
. | TRBJ1-4 | few | TRBV30 | TGTGCCTGGAGTTCCCTCGATGAAAAACTGTTTTTT | CAWSSLDEKLFF
. | TRBJ2-5 | once | TRBV7-3 | TGTGCCAGCAGCTTAATGCCAGCCCAAGAGACCCAGTACTTC | CASSLMPAQETQYF
. | TRBJ2-2 | once | TRBV11-3 | TGTGCCAGCAGCTTAGATCCCCCAGGGTCGGCCGGGGAGCTGTTTTTT | CASSLDPPGSAGELFF
. | TRBJ2-2 | . | TRBV11-2 | TGTGCCAGCAGCTTAGTTTCGGGCACCGGGGAGCTGTTTTTT | CASSLVSGTGELFF
. | TRBJ1-1 | . | TRBV7-9 | TGTGCCTACCTTGGGAGGGGTCATGAAGCTTTCTTT | CAYLGRGHEAFF
. | TRBJ1-4 | . | TRBV28 | TGTGCCAGCAGTTTGGAAGGGGGTGAAAAACTGTTTTTT | CASSLEGGEKLFF
TRBD2 | TRBJ2-1 | once | TRBV6-5 | TGTGCCAGCAGTTACGGACTAGCGGAGCAGTTCTTC | CASSYGLAEQFF
TRBD2 | TRBJ2-7 | . | TRBV15 | TGTGCCACCAGCCCTAGCGGAAGCTCCTACGAGCAGTACTTC | CATSPSGSSYEQYF
. | TRBJ2-5 | . | TRBV28 | TGTGCCAGCAGTTTATTAGAGACCCAGTACTTC | CASSLLETQYF
. | TRBJ2-7 | medium-sized | TRBV28 | TGTGCCAGCAGCCAGACTTCTTTCGAGCAGTACTTC | CASSQTSFEQYF
TRBD1 | TRBJ1-6 | . | TRBV28 | TGTGCCAGCAGTTGGGACAGGGATTCTTCACCCCTCCACTTT | CASSWDRDSSPLHF
TRBD2 | TRBJ2-5 | . | TRBV13 | TGTGCCAGCAGCGCCCGGACTAGAGGGGAGACCCAGTACTTC | CASSARTRGETQYF
TRBD1 | TRBJ2-2 | . | TRBV7-6 | TGTGCCAGCAGCCCACAGTACCGGGACAGCCTTACCGGGGAGCTGTTTTTT | CASSPQYRDSLTGELFF
. | TRBJ2-7 | . | TRBV9 | TGTGCCAGCAGCGTAGGAGAAAGATACGAGCAGTACTTC | CASSVGERYEQYF
. | TRBJ1-3 | once | TRBV13 | TGTGCCAGCAGCTTAGCCCCCAGGGGCAGCTCTGGAAACACCATATATTTT | CASSLAPRGSSGNTIYF
. | TRBJ2-1 | . | TRBV4-2 | TGTGCCAGCAGCCAGGGAAATGAGCAGTTCTTC | CASSQGNEQFF
. | TRBJ2-2 | . | TRBV27 | TGTGCCAGCAGTTTGGTGGACGAGGGCACCGGGGAGCTGTTTTTT | CASSLVDEGTGELFF
. | TRBJ2-7 | . | TRBV4-2 | TGTGCCAGCAGCCAAGGGCAAAGAGAGCAGTACTTC | CASSQGQREQYF
. | TRBJ2-1 | . | TRBV4-1 | TGCGCCAGCAGCCAATCACCAGGGGCTAACCCCTACAATGAGCAGTTCTTC | CASSQSPGANPYNEQFF
. | TRBJ2-7 | . | TRBV7-6 | TGTGCCAGCAGCCCCAACAATGCCTACGAGCAGTACTTC | CASSPNNAYEQYF
. | TRBJ2-7 | . | TRBV6-5 | TGTGCCAGTCGGGGCCTGTTCTACGAGCAGTACTTC | CASRGLFYEQYF
. | TRBJ2-7 | . | TRBV27 | TGTGCCACCCGAGAGGGTTGGGACTCCTACGAGCAGTACTTC | CATREGWDSYEQYF
TRBD2 | TRBJ2-1 | . | TRBV19 | TGTGCCAGTGGGCCCGGGGGGGCCTCTGAGCAGTTCTTC | CASGPGGASEQFF
. | TRBJ1-2 | . | TRBV27 | TGTGCCAGCAGTTTATCCACTGGGGCTCGTGGCTACACCTTC | CASSLSTGARGYTF
. | TRBJ1-5 | . | TRBV27 | TGTGCCAGCAGGGGTTATAGCAATCAGCCCCAGCATTTT | CASRGYSNQPQHF
. | TRBJ2-1 | . | TRBV15 | TGTGCCACCAGCAGAGATCGGAGCGGTTACAATGAGCAGTTCTTC | CATSRDRSGYNEQFF
TRBD1 | TRBJ2-1 | . | TRBV25-1 | TGTGCCAGCAGTTCCCTCTCACCGGGACAGGCCGACAATGAGCAGTTCTTC | CASSSLSPGQADNEQFF
. | TRBJ2-7 | . | TRBV4-1 | TGCGCCAGCAGCCAAGAGGGGGCCTCGACCTACGAGCAGTACTTC | CASSQEGASTYEQYF
TRBD2 | TRBJ2-7 | once | TRBV4-3 | TGCGCCAGCAGCCAAGACTTAGCGGGGATATTCTACGAGCAGTACTTC | CASSQDLAGIFYEQYF
TRBD1 | TRBJ1-6 | once | TRBV9 | TGTGCCAGCAGCTCCCCCAGACAGGGGGCTTGGTCACCCCTCCACTTT | CASSSPRQGAWSPLHF
. | TRBJ1-2 | . | TRBV28 | TGTGCCAGCAGTTTTGATGGCTACACCTTC | CASSFDGYTF
. | TRBJ2-7 | . | TRBV10-1 | TGCGCCAGCAGTAGGGGGGAAACCTACGAGCAGTACTTC | CASSRGETYEQYF
. | TRBJ2-1 | . | TRBV11-2 | TGTGCCAGCAGCCCCCCGGGCAATGAGCAGTTCTTC | CASSPPGNEQFF
. | TRBJ2-7 | . | TRBV7-9 | TGTGCCAGCAGCGGGGACCTCCTCCCCCCACATTTC | CASSGDLLPPHF
. | TRBJ2-3 | few | TRBV5-5 | TGTGCCAGCAGCCCCTCCAGGGACACTTCTCCCACAGATACGCAGTATTTT | CASSPSRDTSPTDTQYF
TRBD1 | TRBJ1-5 | . | TRBV13 | TGTGCCAGCAGCCAAAGAGACAGGGGTGGGCAGCCCCAGCATTTT | CASSQRDRGGQPQHF
TRBD1 | TRBJ2-7 | . | TRBV15 | TGTGCCACCAGCAGCCGGGACAGACCCTACGAGCAGTACTTC | CATSSRDRPYEQYF
. | TRBJ1-2 | . | TRBV19 | TGTGCCAGTAGTATTCTCGGGGGGGCCAAGAACTATGGCTACACCTTC | CASSILGGAKNYGYTF
. | TRBJ2-1 | . | TRBV14 | TGTGCCAGCAGCCAAGCGGACGGATACAATGAGCAGTTCTTC | CASSQADGYNEQFF
TRBD1 | TRBJ2-7 | . | TRBV28 | TGTGCCAGCAGTACCGTGTTGTGGACAGGCAAAGGGTTATACGAGCAGTACTTC | CASSTVLWTGKGLYEQYF
TRBD2 | TRBJ2-1 | . | TRBV9 | TGTGCCAGCAGCGGTAGCGGGAGAGTCCATGAGCAGTTCTTC | CASSGSGRVHEQFF
. | TRBJ2-3 | . | TRBV7-9 | TGTGCCAGCAGCCCCGGACTATGGGGTTTAGGTACGCAGTATTTT | CASSPGLWGLGTQYF
. | TRBJ2-1 | . | TRBV6-5 | TGTGCCAGCAGTTACGGTCGAGGGTCCCAGTTCTTC | CASSYGRGSQFF
. | TRBJ2-7 | . | TRBV19 | TGTGCCAGTAGTTTCGACGGCTACGAGCAGTACTTC | CASSFDGYEQYF
TRBD2 | TRBJ2-3 | . | TRBV13 | TGTGCCAGCAGGGGGGTTCTTAGCGGGATTCCAGATACGCAGTATTTT | CASRGVLSGIPDTQYF
TRBD1 | TRBJ1-2 | . | TRBV27 | TGTGCCAGCAGTTCGGGACAGAACTATGGCTACACCTTC | CASSSGQNYGYTF
TRBD1 | TRBJ1-5 | . | TRBV6-1 | TGTGCCAGCAGTGACGAGGGGGCGCCTGGCAATCAGCCCCAGCATTTT | CASSDEGAPGNQPQHF
. | TRBJ2-5 | . | TRBV7-6 | TGTGCCAGCAGCTCACTCGGGGGGCGACAGGACCGATACCAAGAGACCCAGTACTTC | CASSSLGGRQDRYQETQYF
. | TRBJ2-7 | . | TRBV19 | TGTGCCAGTAAGTTTGCAGGGCCCTACGAGCAGTACTTC | CASKFAGPYEQYF
. | TRBJ1-1 | once | TRBV5-4 | TGTGCCATCCCCTTTGGGACTGAAGCTTTCTTT | CAIPFGTEAFF
. | TRBJ2-6 | . | TRBV10-3 | TGTGCCATCAGTTATGACAGTCCCTCTGGGGCCAACGTCCTGACTTTC | CAISYDSPSGANVLTF
TRBD2 | TRBJ2-7 | . | TRBV2 | TGTGCCAGCAGCCCGGGGGTAGCGGGAGCCTACGAGCAGTACTTC | CASSPGVAGAYEQYF
TRBD2 | TRBJ2-1 | . | TRBV5-1 | TGCGCCAGCATTGGGGGGCTAGCGGGTAATGAGCAGTTCTTC | CASIGGLAGNEQFF
. | TRBJ2-1 | . | TRBV27 | TGTGCCAGCAGTACATACAGCAATGAGCAGTTCTTC | CASSTYSNEQFF
TRBD2 | TRBJ2-5 | . | TRBV7-9 | TGTGCCAGCAGCTGGCTAGCGGGACAAGAGACCCAGTACTTC | CASSWLAGQETQYF